The 27 T cell receptor beta chains reported below all come from one sample, sequenced in a study of blood T cell repertoires in COVID-19. TCRdb keeps only in-frame clones here, not all; method: immunoSEQ multiplex PCR. The sample contains roughly 260,000 clones, about 90% of which appear only once. The material sequenced was PBMCs or T cells enriched from blood (not recorded which). The source is a human donor in a cohort exposed to, infected with or recovered from COVID-19 (not recorded which). The donor label of this sample is uncertain.

V is TRBV7-9 and J is TRBJ1-3; D gene unclear. Trimming took 10 bases from V and 6 from J, leaving 16 bases between them. Germline values: CDR1 SEHNR, CDR2 FQNEAQ (reference sequence). This CDR3 has 13 amino acids. CDR3 protein: CATDGGTPNTIYF. The DNA of the CDR3 is TGTGCCACCGACGGCGGCACTCCAAACACCATATATTTT.

V and J are TRBV27 and TRBJ2-7; TRBD1 aligns across 7 bases. CDR1 and CDR2 from the germline V gene are MNHEY and SMNVEV (reference sequence). There are 15 residues in the CDR3. Trimming removed 8 bases from V and 4 bases from J; junction bases left unmatched: 14. This CDR3 is CASRRLTGMGYEQYF. The DNA for the CDR3 is TGTGCCAGCCGAAGACTGACAGGGATGGGGTACGAGCAGTACTTC.

CDR3 protein: CASSPHTGLAFNEQFF. Written as DNA, the CDR3 is TGTGCCAGCAGCCCTCACACGGGACTAGCGTTCAATGAGCAGTTCTTC. The chain has TRBV9 and TRBJ2-1; 10 bases fit TRBD2. Germline assignment: CDR1 SGDLS and CDR2 YYNGEE. This CDR3 region has 16 residues. Trimming removed 4 bases from V and 6 bases from J; junction bases left unmatched: 10.

V gene TRBV5-1 combines with J gene TRBJ1-6, with TRBD1 identical over 11 bases. Trimming cost V 2 bases and J 8 bases; bases outside gene matches: 6. CDR1 SGHRS and CDR2 YFSETQ come from the germline V gene. The CDR3 is 16 residues long. CDR3 sequence: CASSLRTGGSHSPLHF. The CDR3 coding sequence is TGCGCCAGCAGCTTACGGACAGGGGGCTCGCATTCACCCCTCCACTTT.

The V and J genes are TRBV19 and TRBJ2-3; D remains unclear. This CDR3 is 14 amino acids long. V was clipped by 7 bases and J by 7 bases, with 18 bases between them. Germline CDR1 is LNHDA and CDR2 is SQIVND (reference sequence). The chain's CDR3 is CASTDGSGLNTQYF. The CDR3 DNA is TGTGCCAGTACCGATGGATCAGGATTGAATACGCAGTATTTT.

V and J are TRBV25-1 and TRBJ2-2, with 8 bases fitting TRBD2. Germline CDR1 is MGHDK and CDR2 is SYGVNS. The CDR3 runs to 18 residues. V dropped 4 bases and J dropped 2; count of bases not matched to a gene: 12. CDR3 DNA sequence: TGTGCCAGCAGTGTCGGGAATCGGCGGGGGGTTAACACCGGGGAGCTGTTTTTT. Translated, it gives CASSVGNRRGVNTGELFF.

The chain is built from TRBV4-1 and TRBJ2-3; D might be TRBD1 (6 bases). CDR1 and CDR2 (germline): MGHRA, YSYEKL. The CDR3 has 12 amino acids. V lost 4 bases and J lost 4, with 6 bases in between. The CDR3 reads CASSRQADTQYF. The DNA for the CDR3 is TGCGCCAGCAGCCGACAGGCAGATACGCAGTATTTT.

V usage is TRBV5-1 and J usage is TRBJ2-3; 11 bases are a match to TRBD2. The CDR3 totals 17 residues. V lost 5 bases and J lost 1; bases outside the gene matches: 9. The germline V gene has CDR1 SGHRS and CDR2 YFSETQ. The CDR3 spells CASRLTIAGGRTDTQYF. The DNA of the CDR3 is TGCGCCAGCAGACTTACGATAGCGGGGGGGCGCACAGATACGCAGTATTTT.

The rearrangement links TRBV5-1 to TRBJ2-5, with a tentative D call TRBD1 (6 bases). The V gene lost 7 bases and the J gene lost 4 bases, with 20 bases spanning the gap. CDR1 SGHRS and CDR2 YFSETQ come from the germline V gene. The CDR3 totals 15 residues. The CDR3, as DNA: TGCGCCAGCTCATTCGGGACAAAAGGGCGAGAGACCCAGTACTTC. Translating gives CASSFGTKGRETQYF. The whole variable domain, filled in from reference TRBV5-1 and TRBJ2-5, reads KAGVTQTPRYLIKTRGQQVTLSCSPISGHRSVSWYQQTPGQGLQFLFEYFSETQRNKGNFPGRFSGRQFSNSRSEMNVSTLELGDSALYLCASSFGTKGRETQYFGPGTRLLVL.

The chain is built from TRBV5-3 and TRBJ1-1; TRBD1 matches 8 bases. Being an ORF, TRBV5-3 has a function that is uncertain. Germline trimming cut 4 bases from V and 3 bases from J; bases unmatched to any gene: 8. This CDR3 is 15 amino acids long. The CDR3 sequence: CARSVDREGDTEAFF. In DNA, the CDR3 is TGTGCCAGAAGCGTGGACAGGGAAGGCGACACTGAAGCTTTCTTT.

J is TRBJ1-1 and V is TRBV3-1 (or the pseudogene TRBV3-2); D is uncertain. V was clipped by 1 base and J by 1 base, with 7 bases between them. Germline lookup yields CDR1 LGHDT and CDR2 YNNKEL (reference sequence). The CDR3 sequence is 14 residues long. CDR3 sequence (DNA): TGTGCCAGCAGCCAAGGGAGGTCGAACACTGAAGCTTTCTTT. Protein sequence: CASSQGRSNTEAFF.

This clone was counted a single time. The V and J genes are TRBV14 and TRBJ2-3, with TRBD1 matching over 7 bases. The CDR3 is made up of 15 amino acids. Per the germline V gene, CDR1 is SGHDN and CDR2 is FVKESK. The V and J ends lost 4 bases and 4 bases, in that order; junction bases with no gene match: 8. CDR3 in DNA: TGTGCCAGCAGCCCTCGACAGGGTATCGCAGATACGCAGTATTTT. Residues: CASSPRQGIADTQYF.

The chain carries TRBV7-2 and TRBJ2-3, with 7 bases identical to TRBD2. There are 14 residues in the CDR3. With 3 bases clipped from V and 5 bases from J, the junction kept 5 bases outside the gene matches. The V gene's germline CDR1 is SGHTA and CDR2 FQGNSA. CDR3 protein: CASSFGGGGDTQYF. The DNA for the CDR3 is TGTGCCAGCAGCTTTGGCGGGGGAGGAGATACGCAGTATTTT.

The chain combines TRBV29-1 with TRBJ1-1; D uncertain. Germline V gene sequence: CDR1 SQVTM, CDR2 ANQGSEA. This CDR3 is 12 amino acids long. Trimming shortened V by 7 bases and J by 4 bases, and 13 bases separated the two germline ends. The CDR3 protein is CSAVKTGTEAFF. The CDR3 DNA reads TGCAGCGCTGTCAAAACGGGCACTGAAGCTTTCTTT.

This clone has just a few counts. The V and J genes are TRBV27 and TRBJ2-7; the match to TRBD1 covers 12 bases. The V gene's germline CDR1 is MNHEY and CDR2 SMNVEV (reference sequence). V was pared by 8 bases and J by 7 bases, with 12 bases of the junction left unmatched. The CDR3 runs 15 residues. The CDR3 DNA follows: TGTGCCAGCTTTACTACCGGGACAGGGGGCGTAGAGCAGTACTTC. Protein product: CASFTTGTGGVEQYF.

As concerns this clone: Other DNA sequences in the same sample also yield this CDR3. This chain links TRBV11-2 with TRBJ1-1; D is unresolved. The V and J ends lost 5 bases and 1 base respectively, with 8 bases between them. CDR3 length equals 13 residues. The germline gives CDR1 SGHAT, CDR2 FQNNGV. The CDR3 loop is CASSLTENTEAFF. The CDR3 region has the DNA TGTGCCAGCAGCCTTACAGAGAACACTGAAGCTTTCTTT.

Comment on this clone: This same CDR3 is encoded by further DNA sequences in the sample. This chain uses TRBV2 with TRBJ1-4, with a tentative D call TRBD1 (6 bases). The CDR3 is 14 residues long. The germline CDR1 and CDR2 sequences are SNHLY and FYNNEI. Trimming left V 1 base short and J 5 bases short, with 8 bases between. CDR3 loop: CASSEGQANEKLFF. The CDR3 DNA sequence: TGTGCCAGCAGTGAAGGACAGGCAAATGAAAAACTGTTTTTT.

The rearrangement links TRBV6-5 to TRBJ1-1, with 10 bases identical to TRBD1. V shed 0 bases and J 4 bases; nucleotides not matched to a gene: 5. The CDR3 consists of 16 residues. Germline V lookup: CDR1 MNHEY, CDR2 SVGAGI. The chain's CDR3 is CASSYSTGTGATEAFF. In DNA form, the CDR3 reads TGTGCCAGCAGTTACTCCACCGGGACAGGGGCCACTGAAGCTTTCTTT.

The chain recombines TRBV4-1 with TRBJ1-2; no clear D. This CDR3 is 16 amino acids long. The germline gives CDR1 MGHRA, CDR2 YSYEKL. The ends were cut back, 0 bases at V and 6 bases at J, with 17 bases in the middle. The CDR3 loop reads CASSQEPSSVPNGYTF. CDR3 bases: TGCGCCAGCAGCCAAGAACCTTCTAGCGTACCAAATGGCTACACCTTC.

A single count supports this clone. The chain couples TRBV30 to TRBJ1-1; D is unresolved. The CDR3 sequence is 12 residues long. Deletions cut 4 bases from V and 5 bases from J, with 11 bases between. CDR1 is GTSNPN and CDR2 is SVGIG in the germline V gene (reference sequence). In DNA, the CDR3 is TGTGCCTGGAACGATGCGGAAACTGAAGCTTTCTTT. Translation: CAWNDAETEAFF.

The V call is TRBV29-1, the J call TRBJ2-3; a possible D gene is TRBD2 (7 bases). There are 13 residues in the CDR3. Germline V gene lookup returns CDR1 SQVTM and CDR2 ANQGSEA. V was clipped by 2 bases and J by 6 bases, with 12 bases between them. Written as DNA, the CDR3 is TGCAGCGTTGAACGGGGGGCCGGGGATACGCAGTATTTT. Amino acids: CSVERGAGDTQYF.

The chain employs TRBV5-1 and TRBJ1-4; D ambiguous. Trimming took off 3 bases at V and 4 bases at J, with 13 bases between the two ends. This CDR3 has 15 amino acids. CDR1 and CDR2 (germline): SGHRS, YFSETQ. CDR3 protein: CASSSSGSRNEKLFF. The CDR3, as DNA: TGCGCCAGCAGCTCCTCCGGGTCCCGTAATGAAAAACTGTTTTTT.

In the case of this clone: This is likely a read error, given that the CDR3 carries no conserved phenylalanine or tryptophan at its end. No DNA is shown, since the ends of the CDR3 on it are uncertain; the CDR3 is the one TCRdb lists. The chain combines TRBV5-1 with TRBJ2-7; the table's D call of TRBD2 was not tested on the DNA. Germline assignment: CDR1 SGHRS and CDR2 YFSETQ. Both ends counted, the CDR3 spans 8 residues. The CDR3 protein is CASGLPRG.

The chain employs TRBV7-2 and TRBJ2-7; 7 bases map to TRBD1. V shed 5 bases, J shed 0 bases, and the junction held 4 bases outside the gene matches. Germline-derived CDR1 and CDR2 are SGHTA and FQGNSA. There are 14 residues in the CDR3. The CDR3 reads CASSPDRSSYEQYF. CDR3 nucleotides: TGTGCCAGCAGCCCGGACAGGAGCTCCTACGAGCAGTACTTC.

The chain employs TRBV7-3 and TRBJ2-5, with 13 bases lining up with TRBD2. V lost 5 bases to trimming and J lost 2 bases; unmatched junction nucleotides: 5. Germline CDR1 is SGHTA and CDR2 is FQGTGA. The CDR3 sequence is 16 residues long. The CDR3 protein is CASSLGLAGAQETQYF. The CDR3 bases are TGTGCCAGCAGCCTAGGACTAGCGGGGGCACAAGAGACCCAGTACTTC.

This clone showed up just once. J is TRBJ2-2 and V is TRBV12-3 or TRBV12-4; D perhaps matches TRBD2 (5 bases). The CDR3 runs to 13 residues. The ends were cut back, 7 bases at V and 9 bases at J, with 15 bases in the middle. The CDR3 nucleotides read TGTGCCAGCACCCCCACTAGGACCAGGGAGCTGTTTTTT. Its protein is CASTPTRTRELFF.

This chain connects TRBV6-5 to TRBJ1-1; possible D gene TRBD1, 5 bases. Trimming removed 6 bases from V and 1 base from J, with 9 bases in between. CDR3 length: 13 amino acids. CDR1 is MNHEY and CDR2 is SVGAGI in the germline V gene. In nucleotides, the CDR3 is TGTGCCAGCAGCAGGGTGGCGAACACTGAAGCTTTCTTT. This codes for CASSRVANTEAFF.